The next 31 T cell receptor beta chains were all read from a single sample in a study of OX40 agonist ivuxolimab in advanced cancers. Produced via immunoSEQ multiplex PCR; TCRdb's table is partial and in-frame only. Here the sample spans about 88,000 clones, roughly 85% being singletons. The material sequenced was CD4+ or CD8+ T cells sorted from blood, taken in a trial of the OX40 agonist ivuxolimab. The receptors come from an adult with an advanced solid tumor such as melanoma, head and neck, liver or kidney cancer.

This clone turned up a few times. The chain couples TRBV7-5 to TRBJ2-7; TRBD1, as called in the table, went unchecked against the DNA. TRBV7-5 is an annotated pseudogene. The CDR3 sequence is 13 residues long. The CDR3 sequence is CARSSQGPYEQYV. The CDR3 DNA sequence: TGTGCCAGAAGCTCCCAGGGTCCCTACGAGCAGTACGTC.

This clone showed up just once. The V call is TRBV28, the J call TRBJ1-1; D is possibly TRBD1 (5 bases). The CDR3 sequence is 13 residues long. V lost 5 bases and J 6 bases, leaving 13 bases between the germline ends. Germline V gene lookup returns CDR1 MDHEN and CDR2 SYDVKM. The CDR3 nucleotides are TGTGCCAGCAGTCCCCCAGGGTTCGCTGAAGCTTTCTTT. Its protein is CASSPPGFAEAFF. The entire variable domain, with the rest obtained from reference TRBV28 and TRBJ1-1, is as follows: DVKVTQSSRYLVKRTGEKVFLECVQDMDHENMFWYRQDPGLGLRLIYFSYDVKMKEKGDIPEGYSVSREKKERFSLILESASTNQTSMYLCASSPPGFAEAFFGQGTRLTVV.

The V and J genes are TRBV10-2 and TRBJ2-2; D is unresolved. Germline assignment: CDR1 WSHSY and CDR2 SAAADI. The CDR3 totals 13 residues. V lost 8 bases and J 3 bases, leaving 10 bases between the germline ends. The CDR3 DNA reads as TGCGCCAGCCAGGTTTTAGACACCGGGGAGCTGTTTTTT. Encoded protein: CASQVLDTGELFF.

This chain joins TRBV20-1 and TRBJ1-1; unclear D gene. V lost 7 bases, J lost 0 bases, and 6 bases lay in between. Germline V gene lookup returns CDR1 DFQATT and CDR2 SNEGSKA (reference sequence). The CDR3 runs 11 residues. The CDR3 loop reads CSGAMNTEAFF. DNA of the CDR3: TGCAGTGGAGCTATGAACACTGAAGCTTTCTTT.

V usage is TRBV5-1 and J usage is TRBJ2-3; no clear D. The V gene lost 7 bases and the J gene lost 6 bases, with 12 bases spanning the gap. Germline V gives CDR1 SGHRS, CDR2 YFSETQ. This CDR3 region has 12 residues. The CDR3 loop reads CASRGIADTQYF. The CDR3 bases are TGCGCCAGCCGCGGTATCGCGGATACGCAGTATTTT.

This clone is a singleton in its sample. This chain connects TRBV29-1 to TRBJ2-5; tentative D call: TRBD1 (8 bases). Germline V CDR1 and CDR2: SQVTM, ANQGSEA. Trimming shortened V by 7 bases and J by 5 bases, and 26 bases separated the two germline ends. CDR3 length: 16 residues. CDR3 bases: TGCAGCGCGTTGGGGGGGTCGGGGACAGGTTGGGAGACCCAGTACTTC. Amino acids: CSALGGSGTGWETQYF.

The rearrangement uses TRBV4-2 and TRBJ1-2; D perhaps matches TRBD1 (5 bases). The CDR3 totals 15 residues. CDR1 is LGHNA and CDR2 is YNFKEQ in the germline V gene. Deletions cut 0 bases from V and 3 bases from J, with 11 bases between. CDR3 region: CASSQEPGVYYGYTF. The CDR3 DNA follows: TGTGCCAGCAGCCAAGAACCGGGGGTTTACTATGGCTACACCTTC.

The rearrangement joins TRBV10-3 to TRBJ2-7; TRBD1 or TRBD2 may be the D gene (5 bases each). The CDR3 length is 13 residues. The V gene's germline CDR1 is ENHRY and CDR2 SYGVKD. The V gene lost 2 bases and the J gene lost 3 bases, with 8 bases spanning the gap. The DNA for the CDR3 is TGTGCCATCAGTGAGGGGACCTACTACGAGCAGTACGTC. Its protein product is CAISEGTYYEQYV.

This clone is a singleton in its sample. The CDR3 DNA reads TGTGCCAGCAGTCCAGCGGGAGTTTTTCTAAATGAGCAGTTCTTC. Translating gives CASSPAGVFLNEQFF. The J gene is TRBJ2-1, the V gene TRBV6-6; 8 bases align to TRBD2. V was clipped by 5 bases and J by 7 bases; unmatched bases: 10. The V gene's germline CDR1 is MNHNY and CDR2 SVGAGI (reference sequence). The CDR3 length is 15 residues.

The gene calls are TRBV5-4 and TRBJ1-2; D perhaps matches TRBD1 (5 bases). CDR3 length: 15 residues. Germline CDR1 and CDR2: SGHNT and YYREEE (reference sequence). V lost 2 bases and J 4 bases, leaving 15 bases between the germline ends. The CDR3 sequence is CASSFTQGSFYGYTF. DNA for the CDR3: TGTGCCAGCAGCTTTACGCAGGGTTCCTTCTATGGCTACACCTTC.

The chain combines TRBV28 with TRBJ2-1; 12 bases are a match to TRBD2. Trimming cost V 4 bases and J 5 bases; bases outside gene matches: 3. CDR1 MDHEN and CDR2 SYDVKM come from the germline V gene. The CDR3 covers 15 residues. The CDR3, as DNA: TGTGCCAGCAGTTCCGCTAGCGGGGGGGACAATGAGCAGTTCTTC. Its protein is CASSSASGGDNEQFF.

The genes are TRBV30 and TRBJ2-7, with 10 bases lining up with TRBD2. This CDR3 is built from 16 residues. Per germline, CDR1 GTSNPN and CDR2 SVGIG (reference sequence). V was pared by 3 bases and J by 3 bases, with 11 bases of the junction left unmatched. CDR3 region: CAWSVGTSERNYEQYF. CDR3 DNA: TGTGCCTGGAGCGTAGGGACTAGCGAAAGAAACTACGAGCAGTACTTC.

As to this clone: This same CDR3 is encoded by further DNA sequences in the sample. The chain has TRBV11-2 and TRBJ2-3; D gene unclear. Germline-derived CDR1 and CDR2 are SGHAT and FQNNGV. V lost 3 bases to trimming and J lost 4 bases, with 2 bases between them. This CDR3 comprises 11 residues. CDR3 sequence: CASSLADTQYF. CDR3 sequence (DNA): TGTGCCAGCAGCTTGGCAGATACGCAGTATTTT.

DNA of the CDR3: TGTGCCAGCAGCGCCCCCGGGCGAGCTAACTATGGCTACACCTTC. Translating gives CASSAPGRANYGYTF. The genes are TRBV5-6 and TRBJ1-2, with D uncertain. Looked up from germline, CDR1 is SGHDT and CDR2 is YYEEEE. Trimming removed 4 bases from V and 0 bases from J, with 13 bases in between. The CDR3 runs 15 residues.

This chain uses TRBV7-2 with TRBJ1-2; unclear D gene. The V end was cut by 1 base, the J end by 6 bases, with 6 bases between. The length of the CDR3 is 12 residues. CDR1 and CDR2 (germline): SGHTA, FQGNSA. The CDR3 spells CASSLVQHGYTF. CDR3 nucleotide sequence: TGTGCCAGCAGCTTAGTCCAGCATGGCTACACCTTC.

The chain uses TRBV21-1 and TRBJ1-1; TRBD1, the D gene given by the table, was not confirmed from the DNA. TRBV21-1 is labeled a pseudogene. The CDR3 contains 16 residues. This CDR3 is CASRLIRQGISTEAFF. CDR3 DNA: TGTGCCAGCAGGCTGATTAGACAGGGAATAAGCACTGAAGCTTTCTTT.

This chain joins TRBV9 and TRBJ2-3; tentative D call: TRBD1 (8 bases). The V end lost 0 bases, the J end lost 4 bases, and 21 bases lay between the germline ends. The CDR3 is 18 residues long. Germline loops: CDR1 SGDLS, CDR2 YYNGEE. The CDR3, as DNA: TGTGCCAGCAGCGTAGCGGGGGGACAGGCCGTTGGCGCAGATACGCAGTATTTT. Encoded protein: CASSVAGGQAVGADTQYF.

This clone was found a few times. The chain joins TRBV4-1 to TRBJ1-2; D not resolved. From germline, CDR1 is MGHRA and CDR2 YSYEKL. The CDR3 spans 14 residues. Trimming took off 3 bases at V and 7 bases at J, with 15 bases between the two ends. The CDR3: CASSQLQVGGGYTF. The CDR3 nucleotides read TGCGCCAGCAGCCAGTTGCAGGTAGGCGGTGGCTACACCTTC.

The chain couples TRBV5-1 to TRBJ2-3; D possibly corresponds to TRBD1 (5 bases). The CDR3 has 15 amino acids. Per germline, CDR1 SGHRS and CDR2 YFSETQ. The ends were cut back, 2 bases at V and 3 bases at J, with 13 bases in the middle. The CDR3 protein is CASSFAGSLTDTQYF. CDR3 coding DNA: TGCGCCAGCAGCTTTGCAGGGTCTTTGACAGATACGCAGTATTTT.

J is TRBJ1-1 and V is TRBV5-1, with TRBD1 matching over 9 bases. CDR3 size: 14 residues. The junction had 9 bases not matched to a gene; V was cut back by 6 bases and J by 6 bases. CDR1 and CDR2 (germline): SGHRS, YFSETQ. Written as DNA, the CDR3 is TGCGCCAGCAAGATACAGGGGGCGCGGGCTGAAGCTTTCTTT. The encoded protein is CASKIQGARAEAFF.

A single count supports this clone. The chain has TRBV27 and TRBJ1-5; D remains unclear. V gave up 5 bases and J gave up 0 bases, with 11 bases separating them. Germline loops: CDR1 MNHEY, CDR2 SMNVEV (reference sequence). This CDR3 has 15 amino acids. CDR3 nucleotide sequence: TGTGCCAGCAGTCAGCGACGGAATAGCAATCAGCCCCAGCATTTT. Amino acids: CASSQRRNSNQPQHF.

V is TRBV29-1 and J is TRBJ2-5; D not resolved. Between the trimmed V and J ends, which lost 7 bases and 2 bases, there was a span of 11 bases. There are 12 residues in the CDR3. Germline CDR1 is SQVTM and CDR2 is ANQGSEA. This chain's CDR3 is CSAGRPQETQYF. The DNA for the CDR3 is TGCAGCGCCGGGCGGCCTCAAGAGACCCAGTACTTC.

V usage is TRBV5-1 and J usage is TRBJ1-4; D uncertain. Germline V gene data show CDR1 as SGHRS and CDR2 as YFSETQ. The V gene lost 5 bases and the J gene lost 4 bases, with 9 bases spanning the gap. CDR3 length: 13 residues. CDR3 region: CASRYNSNEKLFF. Here the CDR3 DNA reads TGCGCCAGCAGGTATAACAGTAATGAAAAACTGTTTTTT. Based on the CDR3 plus reference TRBV5-1 and TRBJ1-4, the full variable domain is KAGVTQTPRYLIKTRGQQVTLSCSPISGHRSVSWYQQTPGQGLQFLFEYFSETQRNKGNFPGRFSGRQFSNSRSEMNVSTLELGDSALYLCASRYNSNEKLFFGSGTQLSVL.

The rearrangement uses TRBV14 and TRBJ1-1; D remains ambiguous. The CDR3 is made up of 15 amino acids. V was cut by 0 bases and J by 1 base, with 9 bases left in between. Germline V gene data show CDR1 as SGHDN and CDR2 as FVKESK. DNA for the CDR3: TGTGCCAGCAGCCAAGATATGGGCTGGAACACTGAAGCTTTCTTT. This encodes CASSQDMGWNTEAFF.

V and J are TRBV9 and TRBJ1-3; D possibly corresponds to TRBD1 (5 bases). The germline CDR1 and CDR2 sequences are SGDLS and YYNGEE. V was cut by 0 bases and J by 0 bases, with 7 bases left in between. CDR3 size: 15 residues. CDR3 DNA sequence: TGTGCCAGCAGCGTAGCGGGACCCTCTGGAAACACCATATATTTT. Amino acids: CASSVAGPSGNTIYF.

The rearrangement links TRBV5-1 to TRBJ2-7, with D possibly TRBD1 on 6 matching bases. The length of the CDR3 is 16 residues. The V gene lost 4 bases and the J gene lost 7 bases, with 24 bases spanning the gap. Looked up from germline, CDR1 is SGHRS and CDR2 is YFSETQ. The CDR3 loop is CASSPTLPGQPREQYV. In nucleotides, the CDR3 is TGCGCCAGCAGCCCTACCCTCCCGGGACAACCCCGGGAGCAGTACGTC.

This chain uses TRBV10-3 with TRBJ1-1; 7 nucleotides match TRBD1. Losses at the gene ends were 6 bases for V and 1 base for J; bases not matched to a gene: 8. The CDR3 has 15 amino acids. Germline V gives CDR1 ENHRY, CDR2 SYGVKD. For the CDR3, the DNA is TGTGCCATCAGGCCAGGGGGACAGAAGAACACTGAAGCTTTCTTT. Its protein product is CAIRPGGQKNTEAFF.

This rearrangement joins TRBV28 to TRBJ2-1, with D perhaps TRBD2 (6 bases). The germline V and J ends were trimmed by 8 bases and 9 bases, with 20 bases remaining between them. In germline, CDR1 is MDHEN, CDR2 SYDVKM. The CDR3 consists of 14 residues. The CDR3 DNA is TGTGCCAGCGGGGGACCTAGCGAGTCGGTTGAGCAGTTCTTC. This gives the protein CASGGPSESVEQFF.

This chain joins TRBV10-3 and TRBJ1-2; tentatively, D is TRBD1 (5 bases). V was shortened by 2 bases and J by 2 bases, with 9 bases between the two germline ends. This CDR3 has 14 residues. CDR1 and CDR2 from the germline V gene are ENHRY and SYGVKD. CDR3 loop: CAISERGGNYGYTF. Here the CDR3 DNA reads TGTGCCATCAGTGAGCGGGGGGGGAACTATGGCTACACCTTC.

The chain couples TRBV6-1 to TRBJ2-7; D not resolved. V lost 2 bases and J 4 bases, leaving 12 bases between the germline ends. The CDR3 is 14 residues long. CDR1 and CDR2 (germline): MNHNS, SASEGT. The CDR3 DNA reads TGTGCCAGCAGTGAAAGGGAATTTGGGTACGAGCAGTACGTC. Translating gives CASSEREFGYEQYV.

The genes are TRBV7-2 and TRBJ2-7; D gene uncertain. Trimming removed 4 bases at V and 3 bases at J, with 16 bases between. The germline gives CDR1 SGHTA, CDR2 FQGNSA. The CDR3 contains 15 residues. The CDR3 nucleotides are TGTGCCAGCAGCTCCGCCACTTCCTCCTACTACGAGCAGTACTTC. Translation: CASSSATSSYYEQYF. The full variable domain, rest sourced from reference TRBV7-2 and TRBJ2-7, is GAGVSQSPSNKVTEKGKDVELRCDPISGHTALYWYRQSLGQGLEFLIYFQGNSAPDKSGLPSDRFSAERTGGSVSTLTIQRTQQEDSAVYLCASSSATSSYYEQYFGPGTRLTVT.